This TCR beta chain is drawn from a study of post-analysis software for immune sequencing data. The V and J ends lost 6 bases and 6 bases respectively, with 17 bases between them. The CDR3 loop spans 13 amino acids. Germline CDR1 is DFQATT and CDR2 is SNEGSKA (reference sequence). A word on this clonotype: The antigen is not known.

Tagging with unique molecular identifiers was a feature of the TCR beta cDNA libraries. TCRdb passed the PCR reads through MiXCR, listing each CDR3 protein once. This table has 400,000 to 500,000 distinct CDR3 sequences, 39% appearing once. Study results and caveats: Clustering by F measure revealed strong co-clustering among samples prepared together in one batch. When patients were compared with controls, about 5 TRBV segments were more frequent, TRBV5-6, TRBV5-1 and TRBV20-1 among them. Controls significantly exceeded multiple sclerosis patients in normalized Chao1 diversity.

The chain carries TRBV20-1 and TRBJ1-2; D is unresolved. The receptor comes from a girl aged 2 to 10 with multiple sclerosis. The source material was blood. This CDR3 is CSAELFTADGYTF. Written as DNA, the CDR3 is TGCAGTGCGGAATTGTTCACAGCCGATGGCTACACCTTC.